These 10 T cell receptor beta chains share one sample of origin, sequenced in a study of cytomegalovirus exposure and HLA in healthy donors. The PCR ran on 60 Vbeta and 13 Jbeta primers. TCRdb's copy holds only in-frame clones and misses some; the assay was immunoSEQ multiplex PCR. The data show approximately 290,000 clones, 75% to 90% seen once. Sequenced: PBMCs. These receptors were obtained from a girl aged 2 to 9 in good health and CMV-seronegative.

The J gene is TRBJ2-3, the V gene TRBV4-2; D is undetermined. Deletions cut 4 bases from V and 1 base from J, with 9 bases between. The germline V gene encodes CDR1 LGHNA and CDR2 YNFKEQ. This CDR3 spans 14 amino acids. The CDR3 coding sequence is TGTGCCAGCAGCCTCGATGGCCGCACAGATACGCAGTATTTT. Residues: CASSLDGRTDTQYF.

This clone occurred once. The chain combines TRBV6-1 with TRBJ1-6; tentative D call: TRBD1 (6 bases). V was trimmed by 9 bases and J by 0 bases, leaving 12 bases between them. This CDR3 is built from 15 residues. Germline V gene data show CDR1 as MNHNS and CDR2 as SASEGT. The CDR3 DNA reads as TGTGCCAGTAGAACAGGGCGCTCCTATAATTCACCCCTCCACTTT. Protein: CASRTGRSYNSPLHF.

V is TRBV28 and J is TRBJ2-1; TRBD2 matches at 10 bases. V gave up 0 bases and J gave up 4 bases; unmatched junction bases: 6. The germline CDR1 and CDR2 sequences are MDHEN and SYDVKM. CDR3 length equals 17 residues. The DNA for the CDR3 is TGTGCCAGCAGTTTATGCGGTGAGCGGGAGGGTTACAATGAGCAGTTCTTC. This gives the protein CASSLCGEREGYNEQFF.

A note on this clone: One end of the junction does not line up with germline, which may come from a read error. This sequence joins TRBV5-8 and TRBJ1-2; 7 nucleotides agree with TRBD1. The CDR3 totals 15 residues. Germline V CDR1 and CDR2: SGHTS, YDEGEE. CDR3 coding DNA: TGTGCCAGCAGTTTGGTCCTACAGGGGAATCATGGCTACACCTTC. It specifies CASSLVLQGNHGYTF.

CDR3 in amino acids: CASSLGKGVDGYTF. Written as DNA, the CDR3 is TGTGCCAGCAGCTTAGGCAAGGGAGTTGATGGCTACACCTTC. V and J are TRBV5-6 and TRBJ1-2; D unresolved. The CDR3 runs to 14 residues. The germline V gene encodes CDR1 SGHDT and CDR2 YYEEEE. V lost 2 bases and J lost 6, with 14 bases in between.

The V call is TRBV4-1, the J call TRBJ1-4, with D possibly matching TRBD1 (6 bases). Germline CDR1 and CDR2: MGHRA and YSYEKL. CDR3 length equals 18 residues. Trimming removed 1 base from V and 6 bases from J, with 21 bases in between. CDR3 amino acids: CASSQATASRAGDEKLFF. For the CDR3, the DNA is TGCGCCAGCAGCCAAGCGACAGCATCCAGGGCAGGGGATGAAAAACTGTTTTTT.

This clone was found once. At the DNA level, this CDR3 is encoded by other sequences in the same sample as well. The rearrangement links TRBV5-1 to TRBJ2-5, with a weak D call TRBD2 (6 bases). The CDR3 consists of 14 residues. V was cut by 4 bases and J by 5 bases, with 15 bases left in between. The germline V gene has CDR1 SGHRS and CDR2 YFSETQ. The CDR3 coding sequence is TGCGCCAGCAGCGGAGGGACCGGCGGGGAGACCCAGTACTTC. Translating gives CASSGGTGGETQYF.

The chain has TRBV11-2 and TRBJ2-1; D not certain. CDR3 size: 13 residues. Trimming took off 4 bases at V and 6 bases at J, with 10 bases between the two ends. The germline CDR1 and CDR2 sequences are SGHAT and FQNNGV. For the CDR3, the DNA is TGTGCCAGCAGCTCGTGGGCCGTCAATGAGCAGTTCTTC. This encodes CASSSWAVNEQFF.

The chain recombines TRBV7-3 with TRBJ2-7, with D tentatively TRBD2 (6 bases). Deletions cut 5 bases from V and 3 bases from J, with 17 bases between. CDR3 size: 15 residues. CDR1 SGHTA and CDR2 FQGTGA come from the germline V gene. The CDR3 loop is CASSDIHGSFYEQYF. As DNA, the CDR3 is TGTGCCAGCAGCGATATCCACGGGAGCTTCTACGAGCAGTACTTC.

This clone came up a few times. This rearrangement joins TRBV29-1 to TRBJ2-2; the D gene is possibly TRBD2 (6 bases). The CDR3 length is 13 residues. Between the trimmed V and J ends, which lost 6 bases and 3 bases, there was a span of 11 bases. Per the germline V gene, CDR1 is SQVTM and CDR2 is ANQGSEA. CDR3 loop: CSVRGGDTGELFF. In DNA, the CDR3 is TGCAGCGTCCGCGGCGGGGACACCGGGGAGCTGTTTTTT.